The 27 T cell receptor beta chains in this list originate from one sample, sequenced in a study of cytomegalovirus exposure and HLA in healthy donors. The PCR contained 60 Vbeta and 13 Jbeta primers. TCRdb keeps only in-frame clones here, not all; method: immunoSEQ multiplex PCR. This table holds more than 60,000 clones, more than 65% found once. Sequenced input: PBMCs. Source of these receptors: a woman aged 30 to 39 in good health and CMV-seronegative.

This clone was seen a few times. This chain links TRBV10-2 with TRBJ1-6; 7 nucleotides agree with TRBD1. The CDR3 has 15 amino acids. Germline-derived CDR1 and CDR2 are WSHSY and SAAADI. V was pared by 2 bases and J by 9 bases, with 7 bases of the junction left unmatched. The CDR3 reads CASSELRGLRSPLHF. CDR3 DNA sequence: TGCGCCAGCAGTGAGCTAAGGGGGCTACGTTCACCCCTCCACTTT.

The rearrangement links TRBV6-6 to TRBJ2-3; the D gene is possibly TRBD1 (5 bases). The CDR3 totals 14 residues. Germline V CDR1 and CDR2: MNHNY, SVGAGI (reference sequence). V was cut by 5 bases and J by 2 bases, with 11 bases left in between. CDR3 sequence: CASSRPTATDTQYF. Written as DNA, the CDR3 is TGTGCCAGCAGTCGACCGACAGCCACAGATACGCAGTATTTT.

The rearrangement joins TRBV7-2 to TRBJ1-3; a possible D gene is TRBD1 (5 bases). In germline, CDR1 is SGHTA, CDR2 FQGNSA. The CDR3 loop spans 16 amino acids. The ends were cut back, 1 base at V and 0 bases at J, with 10 bases in the middle. The CDR3 DNA sequence: TGTGCCAGCAGCTTAGGCGGGACTTACTCTGGAAACACCATATATTTT. This translates into CASSLGGTYSGNTIYF.

The chain combines TRBV7-2 with TRBJ1-5; D unresolved. CDR3 size: 15 residues. The germline CDR1 and CDR2 sequences are SGHTA and FQGNSA. Trimming pared 6 bases from V and 0 bases from J, leaving 12 bases between. CDR3 sequence: CASSQSGGSNQPQHF. The CDR3 nucleotides are TGTGCCAGCAGTCAGTCCGGCGGTAGCAATCAGCCCCAGCATTTT.

The chain combines TRBV6-6 with TRBJ1-2, with 7 bases fitting TRBD1. CDR3 length: 15 amino acids. CDR1 and CDR2 (germline): MNHNY, SVGAGI (reference sequence). With 1 base clipped from V and 2 bases from J, the junction kept 4 bases outside the gene matches. DNA of the CDR3: TGTGCCAGCAGTTACTTATTGACAGGGAACTATGGCTACACCTTC. This gives the protein CASSYLLTGNYGYTF.

V and J are TRBV4-2 and TRBJ2-1; 10 nucleotides agree with TRBD2. The germline V gene has CDR1 LGHNA and CDR2 YNFKEQ. With 0 bases clipped from V and 4 bases from J, the junction kept 6 bases outside the gene matches. The CDR3 runs to 17 residues. CDR3 bases: TGTGCCAGCAGCCAAGAGTTAGCGGGAGGCCAGTACAATGAGCAGTTCTTC. This translates into CASSQELAGGQYNEQFF.

In regard to this clone: The same CDR3 is also encoded by other DNA sequences in this sample. The chain recombines TRBV10-1 with TRBJ2-2; 8 nucleotides line up with TRBD2. CDR3 length: 12 residues. The V gene's germline CDR1 is WNHNN and CDR2 SYGVQD (reference sequence). The J segment lost 6 bases and the V segment lost 8 bases, leaving 2 bases of the junction unmatched. In DNA form, the CDR3 reads TGCGCCAGCTCGGGGGGGGCCGGGGAGCTGTTTTTT. Translated: CASSGGAGELFF.

The rearrangement uses TRBV5-6 and TRBJ2-2, with 10 nucleotides matching TRBD1. The CDR3 length is 19 residues. CDR1 is SGHDT, CDR2 YYEEEE, per germline. The V gene end was trimmed by 5 bases and the J gene end by 2 bases; junction bases not matched to a gene: 15. In nucleotides, the CDR3 is TGTGCCAGCAGGTATAGGGACAGGGGTCGACCGATAAACACCGGGGAGCTGTTTTTT. Encoded protein: CASRYRDRGRPINTGELFF.

V and J are TRBV21-1 and TRBJ2-1; the DNA was not compared with TRBD2, the D call given in the table. TRBV21-1 is assigned pseudogene status. The CDR3 totals 16 residues. The CDR3 sequence: CASSKWSSGGYNEQFF. CDR3 nucleotide sequence: TGTGCCAGCAGCAAATGGTCCAGCGGGGGCTACAATGAGCAGTTCTTC.

V usage is TRBV11-3 and J usage is TRBJ1-6; D is unclear. The CDR3 spans 13 residues. V dropped 2 bases and J dropped 12 bases, with 11 bases sitting between them. The germline CDR1 and CDR2 sequences are SGHNT and YENEEA. CDR3 residues: CASSLKQRGPLHF. In nucleotides, the CDR3 is TGTGCCAGCAGCTTAAAACAGCGGGGACCCCTCCACTTT.

The chain couples TRBV7-9 to TRBJ2-1, with 9 bases aligning to TRBD1. After removal of 7 bases from V and 7 bases from J, the junction contained 8 bases not matched to a gene. The CDR3 sequence is 14 residues long. In germline, CDR1 is SEHNR, CDR2 FQNEAQ (reference sequence). The CDR3 bases are TGTGCCAGCACCGACTCTGGACAGGGGAATGAGCAGTTCTTC. Translating it yields CASTDSGQGNEQFF.

CDR3 nucleotides: TGTGCCATCAGTGAGTCTGGCGGGCTAGCCAAAAACATTCAGTACTTC. As protein: CAISESGGLAKNIQYF. The J gene is TRBJ2-4, the V gene TRBV10-3; possible D gene TRBD2, 5 bases. Germline-derived CDR1 and CDR2 are ENHRY and SYGVKD. The CDR3 consists of 16 residues. Trimming took 0 bases from V and 0 from J, leaving 9 bases between them.

The chain links TRBV9 to TRBJ1-1, with 9 positions matching TRBD1. The length of the CDR3 is 16 residues. Germline CDR1 is SGDLS and CDR2 is YYNGEE. Germline trimming cut 3 bases from V and 0 bases from J; bases unmatched to any gene: 6. The CDR3 reads CASSGPGQGMNTEAFF. Here the CDR3 DNA reads TGTGCCAGCAGCGGACCGGGACAGGGTATGAACACTGAAGCTTTCTTT.

The rearrangement joins TRBV4-1 to TRBJ1-3; the match to TRBD1 covers 8 bases. V shed 5 bases, J shed 0 bases, and the junction held 9 bases outside the gene matches. This CDR3 is built from 17 residues. Germline values: CDR1 MGHRA, CDR2 YSYEKL. The CDR3 DNA sequence: TGCGCCAGCAGCATCCGACAGGGGCTCAACTCTGGAAACACCATATATTTT. Translation: CASSIRQGLNSGNTIYF.

The chain joins TRBV30 to TRBJ1-2; D remains ambiguous. V shed 3 bases and J shed 1 base, with 6 bases lying between them. The CDR3 consists of 12 residues. Germline V gives CDR1 GTSNPN, CDR2 SVGIG (reference sequence). CDR3 sequence: CAWRGSNYGYTF. The DNA for the CDR3 is TGTGCCTGGAGAGGGAGTAACTATGGCTACACCTTC.

The rearrangement joins TRBV6-5 to TRBJ1-3, with D hard to call. Germline V CDR1 and CDR2: MNHEY, SVGAGI. V was clipped by 5 bases and J by 1 base, with 9 bases between them. This CDR3 has 14 residues. The CDR3: CASSQMISGNTIYF. The DNA of the CDR3 is TGTGCCAGCAGTCAGATGATTTCTGGAAACACCATATATTTT.

This clone has just a few counts. The chain joins TRBV15 to TRBJ1-3, with 10 bases lining up with TRBD1. V trimming: 2 bases; J trimming: 2 bases; junction bases outside the gene matches: 12. The germline gives CDR1 LNHNV, CDR2 YYDKDF (reference sequence). The length of the CDR3 is 19 residues. CDR3 nucleotides: TGTGCCACCAGCAGATATCGGAATTTAGACAGGGGGCCTGGAAACACCATATATTTT. It translates to CATSRYRNLDRGPGNTIYF. Filled out from reference TRBV15 and TRBJ1-3, the complete variable domain reads DAMVIQNPRYQVTQFGKPVTLSCSQTLNHNVMYWYQQKSSQAPKLLFHYYDKDFNNEADTPDNFQSRRPNTSFCFLDIRSPGLGDTAMYLCATSRYRNLDRGPGNTIYFGEGSWLTVV.

The V and J genes are TRBV29-1 and TRBJ2-7; TRBD2 agrees at 8 bases. Germline lookup yields CDR1 SQVTM and CDR2 ANQGSEA. The CDR3 contains 15 residues. V lost 6 bases and J lost 5; bases outside the gene matches: 15. CDR3 region: CSVLGLAGWRDEQYF. CDR3 nucleotides: TGCAGCGTCCTGGGGCTAGCGGGCTGGAGAGACGAGCAGTACTTC.

V usage is TRBV6-5 and J usage is TRBJ2-5; maybe TRBD1 (6 bases). The germline V and J ends were trimmed by 2 bases and 2 bases, with 12 bases remaining between them. CDR1 is MNHEY, CDR2 SVGAGI, per germline. The CDR3 has 15 residues. The CDR3 here is CASSYAGGQQETQYF. CDR3 sequence (DNA): TGTGCCAGCAGTTACGCCGGTGGACAGCAAGAGACCCAGTACTTC.

This chain uses TRBV11-3 with TRBJ2-5, with no clear D. CDR3 length: 17 residues. CDR1 and CDR2 from the germline V gene are SGHNT and YENEEA. Trimming stripped 5 bases from V and 1 base from J, with 20 bases between. Here the CDR3 DNA reads TGTGCCAGCAGCCGCCGCGGAGCGACGGTATCCCAAGAGACCCAGTACTTC. Its translation: CASSRRGATVSQETQYF. Using reference TRBV11-3 and TRBJ2-5 for the parts outside the CDR3, the full variable domain is EAGVVQSPRYKIIEKKQPVAFWCNPISGHNTLYWYLQNLGQGPELLIRYENEEAVDDSQLPKDRFSAERLKGVDSTLKIQPAELGDSAVYLCASSRRGATVSQETQYFGPGTRLLVL.

J is TRBJ2-1 and V is TRBV27; 7 bases agree with TRBD1. Germline loops: CDR1 MNHEY, CDR2 SMNVEV (reference sequence). CDR3 length: 13 residues. With V trimmed by 2 bases and J by 6 bases, 1 base remained unmatched. CDR3 amino acids: CASSLRGRNEQFF. The DNA for the CDR3 is TGTGCCAGCAGTTTAAGGGGGCGCAATGAGCAGTTCTTC.

As for this clone: Lacking the conserved final phenylalanine or tryptophan, this CDR3 likely reflects a read error. V is TRBV19 and J is TRBJ1-1, with TRBD1 as a possible D gene (5 bases). The CDR3 is 15 residues long. Germline V lookup: CDR1 LNHDA, CDR2 SQIVND (reference sequence). V lost 2 bases and J lost 4, with 14 bases in between. The CDR3: CASSINRRGTTEAFL. Here the CDR3 DNA reads TGTGCCAGTAGTATAAATCGGCGGGGGACCACTGAAGCTTTCCTT.

This chain links TRBV11-2 with TRBJ2-5, with D tentatively TRBD2 (7 bases). The length of the CDR3 is 16 residues. The V end was cut by 0 bases, the J end by 5 bases, with 16 bases between. Looked up from germline, CDR1 is SGHAT and CDR2 is FQNNGV. CDR3: CASSLEDRGAWETQYF. CDR3 sequence (DNA): TGTGCCAGCAGCTTAGAAGATCGGGGGGCGTGGGAGACCCAGTACTTC.

The rearrangement links TRBV18 to TRBJ2-3, with 14 positions matching TRBD2. Germline trimming cut 3 bases from V and 2 bases from J; bases unmatched to any gene: 7. This CDR3 spans 18 amino acids. Per germline, CDR1 KGHSH and CDR2 LQKENI. CDR3 nucleotides: TGTGCCAGCTCACCCCAGACTAGCGGGGGGGGACCCACAGATACGCAGTATTTT. This sequence encodes CASSPQTSGGGPTDTQYF.

The chain links TRBV28 to TRBJ1-2, with D perhaps matching TRBD1 (6 bases). CDR1 and CDR2 from the germline V gene are MDHEN and SYDVKM. This CDR3 spans 12 amino acids. Trimming cost V 2 bases and J 10 bases, with 11 bases left between them. The CDR3 sequence: CASSLRDTDYTF. CDR3 coding DNA: TGTGCCAGCAGTTTACGGGACACAGACTACACCTTC.

V and J are TRBV18 and TRBJ2-3; 7 nucleotides line up with TRBD2. Unmatched junction bases numbered 8, after V lost 6 bases and J lost 2 bases. CDR3 length equals 15 residues. The germline CDR1 and CDR2 sequences are KGHSH and LQKENI. For the CDR3, the DNA is TGTGCCAGCTCTCCCCCGGGACTACTCACAGATACGCAGTATTTT. Translated: CASSPPGLLTDTQYF.

The chain couples TRBV6-5 to TRBJ2-2; D unclear. The CDR3 consists of 14 residues. Germline CDR1 reads MNHEY; CDR2 reads SVGAGI. V lost 7 bases and J 4 bases, leaving 13 bases between the germline ends. CDR3 sequence (DNA): TGTGCCAGCACCACGAGTAAAGCCACCGGGGAGCTGTTTTTT. It codes for CASTTSKATGELFF.